The present T cell receptor (beta chain) was sequenced within a study of response to subunit inactivated influenza vaccine. Findings and limits, study-wide: Authors suggested each seasonal flu vaccination may recruit only limited numbers of new T cells.

Per the germline V gene, CDR1 is SGHKS and CDR2 is YYEKEE (reference sequence). Between the trimmed V and J ends, which lost 4 bases and 1 base, there was a span of 14 bases. The CDR3 sequence is 15 residues long. A single record per CDR3 protein comes from TCRdb applying MiXCR to the RT-PCR reads. The sample holds around 480,000 distinct CDR3 sequences; 9.5% to 13% are singletons and the top ten take about 12%. About this clonotype itself: The target antigen is unknown.

This clonotype was obtained from a man aged 50 to 60 who received an inactivated influenza vaccine. This chain joins TRBV5-5 and TRBJ2-5; D is undetermined. The specimen comprised PBMCs from blood, sampled about 40 days after vaccination. The CDR3: CASSRAAHRQETQYF. CDR3 in DNA: TGTGCCAGCAGCCGCGCCGCCCACCGCCAAGAGACCCAGTACTTC.